These T cell receptor beta chains were read from a single sample in a study of T cell repertoires in aging, cancer and after chemotherapy. TCRdb reprocessed the multiplex PCR reads via MiXCR and lists one record per CDR3 protein. The sample consists of 650 to 800 distinct CDR3 sequences, about 48% of them appearing once. Sequenced: blood. The source of these receptors is a human donor with a solid tumor. CDR3s include the opening cysteine and the closing phenylalanine or tryptophan. The order of the fields is D gene, J gene, clone size, V gene, CDR3 protein. A D gene is named only where the DNA matches it firmly. The listing skips clone size in some rows; elsewhere it reads once, few, many or a size class.

>NA|TRBJ1-5|once|TRBV7-9
CASSQQGNQPQHF
>TRBD1|TRBJ2-3|NA|TRBV29-1
CSEGQGGDTQYF
>NA|TRBJ2-2|NA|TRBV20-1
CSARRAGNTGELLF
>TRBD1|TRBJ1-1|NA|TRBV12-3/TRBV12-4
CASSDGTVEAFF
>TRBD1|TRBJ1-2|NA|TRBV29-1
CSVESGTAYGYTF
>NA|TRBJ1-2|few|TRBV12-3/TRBV12-4
CASSPPGGSYGYTF
>TRBD1|TRBJ2-3|NA|TRBV20-1
CSASMTGVTDTQYF
>TRBD2|TRBJ2-3|NA|TRBV7-2
CASSLGAGARGTQYF
>NA|TRBJ2-5|NA|TRBV30
CAWSVKAGLAIRETQYF
>NA|TRBJ1-2|NA|TRBV20-1
CSASLQTNYGYTF
>TRBD2|TRBJ2-7|NA|TRBV20-1
CSASGLASQGQYF
>TRBD1|TRBJ2-3|few|TRBV7-2
CASSLGQGPTDTQYF
>TRBD2|TRBJ2-3|large|TRBV5-6
CASSLRSRRTSGSSTDTQYF
>NA|TRBJ2-5|NA|TRBV12-3/TRBV12-4
CASSLSLAAGETQYF
>NA|TRBJ1-3|few|TRBV7-2
CASSPYSPSGNTIYF
>NA|TRBJ1-5|large|TRBV30
CAWSVTGRAQHF
>NA|TRBJ1-6|NA|TRBV10-3
CAISLRGLDAGNSPLHF
>NA|TRBJ1-3|few|TRBV10-3
CAIRVAQGNTIYF
>NA|TRBJ2-7|NA|TRBV7-9
CASSPVMGRGTHYEQYF
>TRBD2|TRBJ2-7|NA|TRBV27
CASSLSLAGGPYEQYF
>TRBD1|TRBJ2-2|NA|TRBV6-5
CASSYPPRQGREIGELFF
>NA|TRBJ1-5|few|TRBV20-1
CSARAGAGNQPQHF
>NA|TRBJ1-2|NA|TRBV20-1
CSHRVAYGYTF
>TRBD1|TRBJ2-2|once|TRBV5-1
CASSFTITGQGNTGELFF
>TRBD2|TRBJ2-1|NA|TRBV29-1
CSVGLAGEFYNEQFF
>NA|TRBJ2-7|NA|TRBV6-5
CATKSHGDLYEQYF
>TRBD2|TRBJ2-1|NA|TRBV7-2
CASSFPATSTQFF
>NA|TRBJ1-2|large|TRBV7-2
CASSSLWGSGGYTF
>NA|TRBJ1-2|NA|TRBV18
CASSRGTSGGGYGYTF
>NA|TRBJ2-7|hyperexpanded|TRBV6-5
CASSLREGGEQYF
>TRBD1|TRBJ2-6|NA|TRBV5-4
CASSPHEQGISGANVLTF
>NA|TRBJ1-5|few|TRBV28
CASSKRTGSNQPQHF
>TRBD1|TRBJ1-5|few|TRBV6-2/TRBV6-3
CASSSAGQVNQPQHF
>NA|TRBJ2-7|few|TRBV7-2
CASSLAGYRGSYEQYF
>NA|TRBJ2-7|NA|TRBV19
CASSSLVSYEQYF
>NA|TRBJ2-1|NA|TRBV7-2
CASSLVSYSTNEQFF
>TRBD1|TRBJ2-2|NA|TRBV6-2/TRBV6-3
CASSFGRGYIGELFF
>NA|TRBJ2-7|NA|TRBV6-6
CASRRAGGSYEQYF
>TRBD1|TRBJ2-1|NA|TRBV6-6
CASSYRQGQTYNEQFF
>NA|TRBJ2-7|NA|TRBV27
CASSLVRGYEQYF
>NA|TRBJ1-2|hyperexpanded|TRBV10-3
CAISHSLNYGYTF
>NA|TRBJ1-5|NA|TRBV27
CAGPPTGYNQPQHF